This TCR beta chain emerged from a study of T cells after yellow fever vaccination. This clonotype came up a few times. The antigen is unknown. The CDR3 is 16 residues long. Trimming cost V 5 bases and J 4 bases, with 18 bases left between them. CDR1 and CDR2 (germline): SGHTA, FQGTGA. Template switching with 5'RACE generated the TCR cDNA and added a universal primer site and UMIs. TCRdb reprocessed the 5' RACE reads via MiXCR and lists one record per CDR3 protein. The table shows approximately 300,000 distinct CDR3 sequences, with approximately 13% occurring only once. Whole-study findings and limits: A large majority of primary-vaccination clones showed up again after the booster (approximately 96% CD4, about 87% CD8). The presence of abundant clonotypes contaminating from the bulk population was possible in FACS-sorted repertoires.

The receptor's source is a young man who received the YFV17D yellow fever vaccine. The chain recombines TRBV7-3 with TRBJ2-1; D is possibly TRBD1 (5 bases). The sequences come from CD4+ T cells sorted from PBMCs, collected 45 days after the yellow fever booster vaccination. CDR3 DNA sequence: TGTGCCAGCAGCCCTTGGGGCAGGCTGAGGTACAATGAGCAGTTCTTC. Amino acids: CASSPWGRLRYNEQFF.